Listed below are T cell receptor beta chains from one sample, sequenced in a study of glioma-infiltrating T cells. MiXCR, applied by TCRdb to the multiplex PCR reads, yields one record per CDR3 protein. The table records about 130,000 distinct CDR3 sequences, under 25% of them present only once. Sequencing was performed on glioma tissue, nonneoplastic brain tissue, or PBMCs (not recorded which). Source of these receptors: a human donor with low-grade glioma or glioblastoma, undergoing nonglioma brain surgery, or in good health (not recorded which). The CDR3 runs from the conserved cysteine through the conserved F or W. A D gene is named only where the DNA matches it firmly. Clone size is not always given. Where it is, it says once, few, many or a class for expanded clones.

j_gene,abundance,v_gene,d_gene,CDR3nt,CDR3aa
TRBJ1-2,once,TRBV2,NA,TGTGCCAGCAGTGGAGCTAACCTTTCCTATGGCTACACCTTC,CASSGANLSYGYTF
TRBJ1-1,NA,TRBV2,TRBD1,TGTGCCAGCAGTTTTCTAACAGGGGGCGCGGGCACTGAAGCTTTCTTT,CASSFLTGGAGTEAFF
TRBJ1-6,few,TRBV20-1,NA,TGCAGTGCTAGTCGAGGGGGAAGTAATTCACCCCTCCACTTT,CSASRGGSNSPLHF
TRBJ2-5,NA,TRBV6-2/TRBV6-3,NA,TGTGCCAGCAGTTACTCGGCCTACACACAAGAGACCCAGTACTTC,CASSYSAYTQETQYF
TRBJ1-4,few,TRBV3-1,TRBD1,TGTGCCAGCAGCTTCCGGACAGGAGGTGAAAAACTGTTTTTT,CASSFRTGGEKLFF
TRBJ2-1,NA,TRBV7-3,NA,TGTGCCAGCAGCTTCCGGAGCGGAAGCTCCTACAATGAGCAGTTCTTC,CASSFRSGSSYNEQFF
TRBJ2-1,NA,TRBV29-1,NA,TGCAGCGTTGTCCCCCAGGGAGCCTACAATGAGCGGTTCTTC,CSVVPQGAYNERFF
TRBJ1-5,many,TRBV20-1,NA,TGCAGTGCTAGTTGGCAGGGTGGACAGCCCCAGCATTTT,CSASWQGGQPQHF
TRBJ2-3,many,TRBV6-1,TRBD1,TGTGCCAGCAGAGCCCAGGGGGCAGGGGCAGATACGCAGTATTTT,CASRAQGAGADTQYF
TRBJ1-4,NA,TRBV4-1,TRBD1,TGCGCCAGCAGCCAGTCCGGACAGGGGCCGGGGGAAAAACTGTTTTTT,CASSQSGQGPGEKLFF
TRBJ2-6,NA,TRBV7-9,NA,TGTGCCAGCAGCCTATTAACCAACCGGGACGGAAAAAGCTACTCTGGGGCCAACGTCCTGACTTTC,CASSLLTNRDGKSYSGANVLTF
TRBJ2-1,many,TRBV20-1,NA,TGCAGCCCGAAGAGGGCCTACAATGAGCAGTTCTTC,CSPKRAYNEQFF